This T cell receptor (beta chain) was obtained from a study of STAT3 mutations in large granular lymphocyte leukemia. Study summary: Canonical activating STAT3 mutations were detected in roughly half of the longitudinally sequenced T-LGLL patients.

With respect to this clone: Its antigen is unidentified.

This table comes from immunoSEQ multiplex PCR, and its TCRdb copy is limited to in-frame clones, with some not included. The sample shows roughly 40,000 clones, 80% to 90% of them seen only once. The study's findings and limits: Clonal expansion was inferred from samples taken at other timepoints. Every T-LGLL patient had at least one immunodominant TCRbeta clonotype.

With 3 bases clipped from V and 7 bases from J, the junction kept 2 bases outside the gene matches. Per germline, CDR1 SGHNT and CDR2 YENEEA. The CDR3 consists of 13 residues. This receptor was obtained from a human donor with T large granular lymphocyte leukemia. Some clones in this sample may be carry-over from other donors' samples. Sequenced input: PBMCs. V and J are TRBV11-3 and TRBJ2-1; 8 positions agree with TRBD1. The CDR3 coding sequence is TGTGCCAGCAGCTTCAGGGGGCGAAATGAGCAGTTCTTC. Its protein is CASSFRGRNEQFF.